A single sample is the source of the 24 T cell receptor beta chains below, sequenced in a study of blood T cell repertoires in COVID-19. Method: immunoSEQ multiplex PCR; TCRdb's copy keeps in-frame clones and lacks some. The profile covers 180,000 or so clones, with around 86% appearing a single time and roughly 7.8% taken by the ten largest. The specimen sequenced was peripheral blood. The receptors stem from a man in his fifties or sixties with acute or convalescent COVID-19.

The genes are TRBV2 and TRBJ1-1; TRBD1 agrees at 7 bases. Germline CDR1 reads SNHLY; CDR2 reads FYNNEI. Trimming took 6 bases from V and 5 from J; bases not matched to a gene: 6. This CDR3 has 13 residues. The CDR3 region has the DNA TGTGCCAGCAGGACAGGGCTCGTGACTGAAGCTTTCTTT. Translated, it gives CASRTGLVTEAFF.

The rearrangement links TRBV9 to TRBJ2-1; 7 bases line up with TRBD2. This CDR3 has 15 residues. The trim removed 1 base at V and 3 bases at J, leaving 4 bases unmatched. In germline, CDR1 is SGDLS, CDR2 YYNGEE. CDR3 protein: CASSVRGSGYNEQFF. The CDR3 DNA reads as TGTGCCAGCAGCGTACGCGGGAGTGGCTACAATGAGCAGTTCTTC.

This clone was counted a few times. The chain joins TRBV24-1 to TRBJ2-7; 7 nucleotides line up with TRBD1. V dropped 8 bases and J dropped 3; count of bases not matched to a gene: 9. The CDR3 runs 14 residues. Germline V gene lookup returns CDR1 KGHDR and CDR2 SFDVKD. This chain's CDR3 is CATTTGSSGYEQYF. CDR3 sequence (DNA): TGTGCCACCACGACAGGGAGCTCAGGCTACGAGCAGTACTTC.

This clone has a count of ten or more. Different DNA sequences within this sample yield the same CDR3. This rearrangement joins TRBV9 to TRBJ2-3; a possible D gene is TRBD1 (5 bases). The CDR3 sequence is 13 residues long. The V and J ends lost 0 bases and 5 bases respectively, with 7 bases between them. From germline, CDR1 is SGDLS and CDR2 YYNGEE. The CDR3 reads CASSVGGGDTQYF. Here the CDR3 DNA reads TGTGCCAGCAGCGTAGGGGGCGGAGATACGCAGTATTTT.

The rearrangement links TRBV28 to TRBJ1-2, with D possibly matching TRBD1 (5 bases). With 6 bases removed from V and 5 bases from J, the gap between germline ends came to 10 bases. The germline gives CDR1 MDHEN, CDR2 SYDVKM. CDR3 size: 12 residues. The CDR3: CASRTPGYGYTF. The CDR3 DNA reads as TGTGCCAGCAGAACCCCAGGGTATGGCTACACCTTC.

This clone showed up just once. The V gene is TRBV19, the J gene TRBJ1-1, with 7 nucleotides matching TRBD1. The V segment lost 4 bases and the J segment 8 bases; nucleotides outside the gene matches: 7. CDR3 length: 13 amino acids. CDR1 is LNHDA, CDR2 SQIVND, per germline (reference sequence). CDR3 DNA: TGTGCCAGTAGTACCAGCAGGGGGACGGAAGCTTTCTTT. This codes for CASSTSRGTEAFF.

The rearrangement links TRBV5-4 to TRBJ2-5; 11 positions match TRBD1. The CDR3 length is 15 residues. The V and J ends lost 4 bases and 2 bases, in that order; junction bases with no gene match: 4. Germline CDR1 and CDR2: SGHNT and YYREEE (reference sequence). As DNA, the CDR3 is TGTGCCAGCAGCACCGGGACAGGGGGTCAAGAGACCCAGTACTTC. This translates into CASSTGTGGQETQYF.

The chain links TRBV5-4 to TRBJ2-2; weak D call: TRBD2 (6 bases). V was clipped by 4 bases and J by 8 bases, with 12 bases between them. Per the germline V gene, CDR1 is SGHNT and CDR2 is YYREEE (reference sequence). The CDR3 has 13 amino acids. The CDR3 nucleotides are TGTGCCAGCAGCCCCGGGGGTAGGGGGGAGCTGTTTTTT. The encoded protein is CASSPGGRGELFF.

The J gene is TRBJ1-5, the V gene TRBV24-1, with D possibly being TRBD1 (5 bases). V dropped 12 bases and J dropped 7 bases, with 18 bases sitting between them. The germline V gene encodes CDR1 KGHDR and CDR2 SFDVKD. The CDR3 consists of 13 residues. DNA for the CDR3: TGTGCCCAGCCGGGCCAGGGAAACCAGCCCCAGCATTTT. Translated: CAQPGQGNQPQHF.

V gene TRBV9 combines with J gene TRBJ1-2; the D gene is possibly TRBD1 (5 bases). The CDR3 is made up of 13 amino acids. Germline CDR1 and CDR2: SGDLS and YYNGEE. Trimming took 5 bases from V and 4 from J, leaving 12 bases between them. The CDR3 DNA is TGTGCCAGCAGGGGGGACTCACTCTATGGCTACACCTTC. As protein: CASRGDSLYGYTF.

The chain uses TRBV5-1 and TRBJ2-7; TRBD2 matches at 9 bases. The V segment lost 0 bases and the J segment 0 bases; nucleotides outside the gene matches: 1. CDR1 and CDR2 (germline): SGHRS, YFSETQ. This CDR3 spans 15 amino acids. The CDR3 loop is CASSLGGLASYEQYF. In nucleotides, the CDR3 is TGCGCCAGCAGCTTGGGGGGACTAGCCTCCTACGAGCAGTACTTC. Based on the CDR3 plus reference TRBV5-1 and TRBJ2-7, the full variable domain is KAGVTQTPRYLIKTRGQQVTLSCSPISGHRSVSWYQQTPGQGLQFLFEYFSETQRNKGNFPGRFSGRQFSNSRSEMNVSTLELGDSALYLCASSLGGLASYEQYFGPGTRLTVT.

This chain uses TRBV7-2 with TRBJ2-7, with D uncertain. Germline CDR1 is SGHTA and CDR2 is FQGNSA. Trimming took 4 bases from V and 0 from J, leaving 13 bases between them. The CDR3 extends over 15 amino acids. The CDR3 coding sequence is TGTGCCAGCAGCTCCCAGAGGTTCAGCTCCTACGAGCAGTACTTC. It specifies CASSSQRFSSYEQYF.

The V call is TRBV5-8, the J call TRBJ2-7, with TRBD1 identical over 7 bases. V shed 4 bases and J 3 bases; nucleotides not matched to a gene: 7. Germline V gives CDR1 SGHTS, CDR2 YDEGEE. This CDR3 has 14 amino acids. CDR3 residues: CASSQTGRIYEQYF. The CDR3 DNA reads TGTGCCAGCAGCCAGACAGGGCGTATCTACGAGCAGTACTTC.

The chain carries TRBV5-1 and TRBJ1-2; 7 bases are a match to TRBD1. CDR3 length equals 17 residues. V shed 3 bases and J 4 bases; nucleotides not matched to a gene: 15. The germline gives CDR1 SGHRS, CDR2 YFSETQ. CDR3 sequence: CASSSHTRDRVRYGYTF. The CDR3 bases are TGCGCCAGCAGCTCCCATACCCGGGACAGAGTCCGCTATGGCTACACCTTC.

The chain links TRBV7-3 to TRBJ2-2, with 8 bases matching TRBD1. The CDR3 spans 15 residues. J gave up 6 bases and V 4 bases, and 7 bases lay outside the gene matches. Germline V gene sequence: CDR1 SGHTA, CDR2 FQGTGA. In DNA, the CDR3 is TGTGCCAGCAGCTCCCGACAGGGGCTTGCCGGGGAGCTGTTTTTT. Residues: CASSSRQGLAGELFF.

In nucleotides, the CDR3 is TGTGCCAGCACCCTGGGGGGGCGGGAATATGGCTACACCTTC. It codes for CASTLGGREYGYTF. J is TRBJ1-2 and V is TRBV7-9; a possible D gene is TRBD1 (6 bases). The germline V gene has CDR1 SEHNR and CDR2 FQNEAQ (reference sequence). The CDR3 is 14 residues long. V was clipped by 7 bases and J by 5 bases, with 17 bases between them.

The chain carries TRBV11-2 and TRBJ1-1; no clear D gene. V was shortened by 5 bases and J by 0 bases, with 7 bases between the two germline ends. CDR3 length: 13 amino acids. Germline V CDR1 and CDR2: SGHAT, FQNNGV. The CDR3 nucleotides read TGTGCCAGCAGCCCCACGGTGAACACTGAAGCTTTCTTT. Its protein is CASSPTVNTEAFF. Based on the CDR3 plus reference TRBV11-2 and TRBJ1-1, the full variable domain is EAGVAQSPRYKIIEKRQSVAFWCNPISGHATLYWYQQILGQGPKLLIQFQNNGVVDDSQLPKDRFSAERLKGVDSTLKIQPAKLEDSAVYLCASSPTVNTEAFFGQGTRLTVV.

The chain combines TRBV27 with TRBJ1-4; D gene unclear. V was trimmed by 2 bases and J by 0 bases, leaving 10 bases between them. CDR3 length: 16 residues. Germline-derived CDR1 and CDR2 are MNHEY and SMNVEV (reference sequence). CDR3 sequence reads: CASSLVPWPTNEKLFF. As DNA, the CDR3 is TGTGCCAGCAGTTTAGTCCCCTGGCCAACTAATGAAAAACTGTTTTTT.

The rearrangement uses TRBV7-8 and TRBJ1-2; D is undetermined. CDR3 size: 15 residues. Trimming removed 5 bases at V and 5 bases at J, with 18 bases between. CDR1 is SGHVS and CDR2 is FQNEAQ in the germline V gene. CDR3 bases: TGTGCCAGCAGCCCCGGCCCGGCGGGTGGGTATGGCTACACCTTC. Its protein product is CASSPGPAGGYGYTF. The full variable domain, with the rest looked up from reference TRBV7-8 and TRBJ1-2, is GAGVSQSPRYKVAKRGQDVALRCDPISGHVSLFWYQQALGQGPEFLTYFQNEAQLDKSGLPSDRFFAERPEGSVSTLKIQRTQQEDSAVYLCASSPGPAGGYGYTFGSGTRLTVV.

V gene TRBV20-1 combines with J gene TRBJ1-5, with TRBD1 as a possible D gene (5 bases). The CDR3 consists of 13 residues. V was trimmed by 3 bases and J by 7 bases, leaving 13 bases between them. Germline V gene data show CDR1 as DFQATT and CDR2 as SNEGSKA (reference sequence). CDR3 nucleotide sequence: TGCAGTGCTAGTGAACAGGCTGGACAGCCCCAGCATTTT. Translation: CSASEQAGQPQHF.

CDR3 sequence: CASSNAGFYGYTF. The CDR3 nucleotides are TGTGCCAGTAGCAACGCGGGTTTCTATGGCTACACCTTC. The V call is TRBV19, the J call TRBJ1-2; D is ambiguous. This CDR3 contains 13 residues. CDR1 is LNHDA, CDR2 SQIVND, per germline (reference sequence). The V end lost 6 bases, the J end lost 4 bases, and 12 bases lay between the germline ends.

This clone was counted a single time. The chain recombines TRBV18 with TRBJ1-1; D remains unclear. Looked up from germline, CDR1 is KGHSH and CDR2 is LQKENI. V was trimmed by 0 bases and J by 7 bases, leaving 9 bases between them. This CDR3 spans 13 amino acids. CDR3 coding DNA: TGTGCCAGCTCACCACCAAGCTCATATGAAGCTTTCTTT. Protein: CASSPPSSYEAFF.

The J gene is TRBJ2-3, the V gene TRBV5-1, with D possibly matching TRBD2 (6 bases). V was clipped by 2 bases and J by 2 bases, with 12 bases between them. CDR1 is SGHRS, CDR2 YFSETQ, per germline. The CDR3 runs to 15 residues. The CDR3 spells CASSFNSGPTDTQYF. The CDR3 nucleotides read TGCGCCAGCAGCTTTAATAGCGGCCCCACAGATACGCAGTATTTT.

This clone has a single count. This chain's CDR3 is CASTQGTSGGVEQFF. CDR3 nucleotide sequence: TGTGCCAGCACCCAGGGGACTAGCGGGGGCGTTGAGCAGTTCTTC. The chain uses TRBV25-1 and TRBJ2-1; 14 positions match TRBD2. The CDR3 runs to 15 residues. V lost 7 bases to trimming and J lost 9 bases; unmatched junction nucleotides: 8. From germline, CDR1 is MGHDK and CDR2 SYGVNS.